These 25 T cell receptor beta chains share one sample of origin, sequenced in a study of T cell clonality in common variable immunodeficiency. Assay used: immunoSEQ multiplex PCR; TCRdb lists only in-frame clones, some missing. The profile covers about 41,000 clones, none occurring a single time. Sequencing was carried out using peripheral blood mononuclear cells. All receptors come from a person aged 18 to 70 in good health.

This clone was found many times. With the read ending 3 residues before the CDR3 end, the germline J gene is used to fill in that end. The chain joins TRBV5-5 to TRBJ1-2, with no clear D. The CDR3 loop spans 14 amino acids. Germline CDR1 SGHKS, CDR2 YYEKEE (reference sequence). V was clipped by 0 bases and J by 1 base, with 7 bases between them. CDR3 DNA, as far as it was read: TGTGCCAGCAGCTTGGGTCAGAGTAACTATGGC. It codes for CASSLGQSNYG. The CDR3 in full is CASSLGQSNYGYTF.

In its sample, this clone was seen many times. CDR3 sequence reads: CASSPTGDSGYTF. Partial CDR3 DNA: TGTGCCAGCAGCCCCACAGGTGATAGTGGC. This sequence joins TRBV12-3 or TRBV12-4 and TRBJ1-2; the D gene is possibly TRBD1 (5 bases). The missing CDR3 end, 3 residues past where the read stops, is filled in from the germline J gene. Trimming removed 6 bases from V and 7 bases from J, with 15 bases in between. This CDR3 comprises 13 residues.

This clone was detected ten times or more. The observed sequence ends 3 residues before the CDR3 terminus, with the missing tail filled in from the germline J gene. V is TRBV5-6 and J is TRBJ2-1; a possible D gene is TRBD1 (6 bases). The germline gives CDR1 SGHDT, CDR2 YYEEEE. V gave up 1 base and J gave up 5 bases, with 13 bases separating them. CDR3 size: 15 residues. CDR3 DNA (partial): TGTGCCAGCAGCTTGAACAACAGGGTCCACAATGAG. This encodes CASSLNNRVHNE. Given in full, the CDR3 is CASSLNNRVHNEQFF. Based on the CDR3 plus reference TRBV5-6 and TRBJ2-1, the full variable domain is DAGVTQSPTHLIKTRGQQVTLRCSPKSGHDTVSWYQQALGQGPQFIFQYYEEEERQRGNFPDRFSGHQFPNYSSELNVNALLLGDSALYLCASSLNNRVHNEQFFGPGTRLTVL.

This clone was seen repeatedly, ten times or more. The read falls 3 residues short of the CDR3 end, and the missing part is taken from the germline J gene. The rearrangement uses TRBV5-6 and TRBJ1-4; TRBD1 aligns across 11 bases. V gave up 4 bases and J gave up 8 bases; unmatched junction bases: 7. This CDR3 region has 15 residues. Per the germline V gene, CDR1 is SGHDT and CDR2 is YYEEEE. The CDR3 sequence: CASSLLDRGQEKLFF. Partial CDR3 DNA: TGTGCCAGCAGCCTCCTGGACAGGGGGCAAGAAAAA.

There are many counts of this clone. The CDR3 is cut off 3 residues early in the read; its end comes from the germline J gene. The chain uses TRBV20-1 and TRBJ1-1; D unclear. CDR3 length: 13 amino acids. The V end lost 4 bases, the J end lost 4 bases, and 13 bases lay between the germline ends. Germline CDR1 reads DFQATT; CDR2 reads SNEGSKA (reference sequence). The sequenced part of the CDR3 DNA is TGCAGTGCTAACGGGGTCTTACCCACTGAA. Its protein product is CSANGVLPTE. The complete CDR3 sequence is CSANGVLPTEAFF.

This clone has at least ten counts. The read stops 3 residues short of the end of the CDR3; the missing end is completed from the germline J gene. The chain links TRBV6-2 or TRBV6-3 to TRBJ1-2, with a possible D match to TRBD1 (6 bases). CDR3 length equals 13 residues. Germline V gene data show CDR1 as MNHEY and CDR2 as SVGEGT. The CDR3 bases that were read are TGTGCCAGCAGTGAGACAGGCGGTCGAGGC. It specifies CASSETGGRG. The whole CDR3 protein is CASSETGGRGYTF.

This clone appeared many times. The read terminates 3 residues ahead of where the CDR3 ends, so the germline J gene completes it. The chain carries TRBV12-3 or TRBV12-4 and TRBJ1-2; possible D gene TRBD1, 6 bases. This CDR3 comprises 14 residues. V was cut by 6 bases and J by 4 bases, with 15 bases left in between. The DNA read from the CDR3 is TGTGCCAGCAGCCTCGCCCAGGGGAGCTATGGC. This translates into CASSLAQGSYG. The full CDR3 sequence reads CASSLAQGSYGYTF.

This clone was counted many times. The read comes to an end 3 residues before the CDR3 does, leaving the germline J gene to fill in the end. This chain links TRBV7-6 with TRBJ2-2; 8 bases fit TRBD2. The germline V gene encodes CDR1 SGHVS and CDR2 FNYEAQ. V lost 4 bases to trimming and J lost 6 bases; unmatched junction nucleotides: 10. The CDR3 totals 16 residues. The covered CDR3 bases are TGTGCCAGCAGCTCCCAGTCGGGGGGGGAGGCCGGGGAG. This gives the protein CASSSQSGGEAGE. The entire CDR3 reads CASSSQSGGEAGELFF.

Details on this clone: A single base separates this from a much larger clone, so it may be a read error. Other DNA sequences within the sample encode an identical CDR3. CDR3 sequence: CASSEARGTPYNEQFF. The CDR3 bases that were read are TGTGCCAGCAGTGAAGCGCGGGGGACGCCCTACAATGAG. This chain uses TRBV2 with TRBJ2-1, with 7 bases identical to TRBD2. The CDR3 extends 3 residues past the end of the read, so its final part is completed from the germline J gene. The ends lost 0 bases at V and 2 bases at J; junction bases unmatched: 4. The CDR3 contains 16 residues. CDR1 is SNHLY, CDR2 FYNNEI, per germline.

This clone was seen many times. The CDR3 DNA, read in part, is TGCGCCAGCAGCGAGGGACAGGGGTACCAAGAGACC. Translation gives CASSEGQGYQET. The entire CDR3 sequence reads CASSEGQGYQETQYF. The chain uses TRBV5-1 and TRBJ2-5; TRBD1 matches 10 bases. The observed sequence ends 3 residues before the CDR3 terminus, with the missing tail filled in from the germline J gene. In germline, CDR1 is SGHRS, CDR2 YFSETQ. This CDR3 has 15 amino acids. Losses at the gene ends were 4 bases for V and 0 bases for J; bases not matched to a gene: 3.

This clone was recorded many times. The read terminates 3 residues ahead of where the CDR3 ends, so the germline J gene completes it. This sequence joins TRBV30 and TRBJ2-5, with a tentative D call TRBD1 (5 bases). Trimming took 0 bases from V and 0 from J, leaving 11 bases between them. Germline V gene lookup returns CDR1 GTSNPN and CDR2 SVGIG (reference sequence). The CDR3 has 15 residues. The DNA read from the CDR3 is TGTGCCTGGAGTGTGGGTGACAGACACCAAGAGACC. This translates into CAWSVGDRHQET. The complete CDR3 sequence is CAWSVGDRHQETQYF. The complete variable domain, with remaining parts taken from reference TRBV30 and TRBJ2-5, reads SQTIHQWPATLVQPVGSPLSLECTVEGTSNPNLYWYRQAAGRGLQLLFYSVGIGQISSEVPQNLSASRPQDRQFILSSKKLLLSDSGFYLCAWSVGDRHQETQYFGPGTRLLVL.

Of note for this clone: The observed sequence ends 3 residues before the CDR3 terminus, with the missing tail filled in from the germline J gene. The chain employs TRBV7-2 and TRBJ1-2; TRBD1 matches 8 bases. Germline CDR1 reads SGHTA; CDR2 reads FQGNSA. This CDR3 is built from 12 residues. CDR3 DNA (partial): TGTGCCAGCAGCTTAGACAGGGGGGAA. This encodes CASSLDRGE. From start to end, the CDR3 is CASSLDRGEYTF.

This clone was counted ten times or more. The CDR3 goes on 3 residues after the read ends, and that part is filled in from the germline J gene. The V and J genes are TRBV2 and TRBJ2-1; 13 bases agree with TRBD2. J gave up 3 bases and V 8 bases, and 4 bases lay outside the gene matches. CDR1 SNHLY and CDR2 FYNNEI come from the germline V gene. The CDR3 consists of 15 residues. CDR3 sequence reads: CASGGLAGIYNEQFF. The covered CDR3 bases are TGTGCCAGCGGGGGACTAGCGGGGATCTACAATGAG. Full variable domain (missing parts from reference TRBV2 and TRBJ2-1): EPEVTQTPSHQVTQMGQEVILRCVPISNHLYFYWYRQILGQKVEFLVSFYNNEISEKSEIFDDQFSVERPDGSNFTLKIRSTKLEDSAMYFCASGGLAGIYNEQFFGPGTRLTVL.

This clone was seen at least ten times. Coverage ceases 3 residues before the CDR3 finishes, and the germline J gene fills in the end. The V call is TRBV5-1, the J call TRBJ1-2; perhaps TRBD1 as D (5 bases). The length of the CDR3 is 14 residues. Trimming left V 5 bases short and J 3 bases short, with 14 bases between. The V gene's germline CDR1 is SGHRS and CDR2 YFSETQ. CDR3 DNA, as far as it was read: TGCGCCAGCAGTAACCCAGGGTACGACTATGGC. The encoded protein is CASSNPGYDYG. The full CDR3 protein is CASSNPGYDYGYTF. The full variable domain, completed using reference TRBV5-1 and TRBJ1-2, is KAGVTQTPRYLIKTRGQQVTLSCSPISGHRSVSWYQQTPGQGLQFLFEYFSETQRNKGNFPGRFSGRQFSNSRSEMNVSTLELGDSALYLCASSNPGYDYGYTFGSGTRLTVV.

Concerning this clone: The read halts 3 residues ahead of the CDR3 end, with the missing end drawn from the germline J gene. The rearrangement links TRBV7-1 to TRBJ2-5, with 8 bases fitting TRBD1. TRBV7-1 is reported as an ORF; its role is uncertain. The ends lost 3 bases at V and 2 bases at J; junction bases unmatched: 20. The CDR3 consists of 20 residues. Partial CDR3 DNA: TGTGCCAGCAGCTCCTACCTGGTGGGGACAGGAGGTATGCGGCAAGAGACC. Protein: CASSSYLVGTGGMRQET. The entire CDR3 protein is CASSSYLVGTGGMRQETQYF.

This clone was observed at least ten times. The CDR3 end lies 3 residues beyond the end of the read and is filled in from the germline J gene. The chain carries TRBV5-1 and TRBJ2-5; TRBD1 matches 11 bases. CDR1 and CDR2 (germline): SGHRS, YFSETQ. V lost 4 bases to trimming and J lost 1 base; unmatched junction nucleotides: 6. The CDR3 totals 16 residues. The sequenced CDR3 bases are TGCGCCAGCAGCGCAACCGGGACAGGGGGCCAAGAGACC. Its translation: CASSATGTGGQET. The whole CDR3 protein is CASSATGTGGQETQYF.

This clone was seen ten or more times. The read ends 3 residues early relative to the CDR3; the germline J gene fills the gap. The chain is built from TRBV2 and TRBJ2-5; D remains unclear. The germline V and J ends were trimmed by 7 bases and 3 bases, with 9 bases remaining between them. Germline assignment: CDR1 SNHLY and CDR2 FYNNEI. This CDR3 contains 12 residues. This chain's CDR3 is CASIYREETQYF. CDR3 DNA, as far as it was read: TGTGCCAGCATTTATAGAGAAGAGACC.

This clone was recorded many times. The CDR3 extends 3 residues past the end of the read, so its final part is completed from the germline J gene. The chain recombines TRBV20-1 with TRBJ2-7; 8 bases map to TRBD1. Per the germline V gene, CDR1 is DFQATT and CDR2 is SNEGSKA (reference sequence). This CDR3 is 15 amino acids long. After removal of 0 bases from V and 2 bases from J, the junction contained 6 bases not matched to a gene. The CDR3 loop is CSARDGQGRAYEQYF. Partial CDR3 DNA: TGCAGTGCTAGAGATGGACAGGGACGAGCCTACGAG.

This clone has a count of ten or more. CDR3 residues: CSARDLRRAGITDTQYF. CDR3 DNA, as far as it was read: TGCAGTGCTAGAGATCTTCGTCGAGCGGGCATCACAGATACG. V and J are TRBV20-1 and TRBJ2-3; possible D gene TRBD2, 6 bases. Coverage ceases 3 residues before the CDR3 finishes, and the germline J gene fills in the end. Germline V gene sequence: CDR1 DFQATT, CDR2 SNEGSKA (reference sequence). Deletions cut 0 bases from V and 2 bases from J, with 18 bases between. CDR3 length: 17 amino acids.

This clone showed up many times. The read comes to an end 3 residues before the CDR3 does, leaving the germline J gene to fill in the end. The rearrangement joins TRBV4-1 to TRBJ2-2, with D possibly matching TRBD1 (7 bases). The CDR3 covers 16 residues. Germline V gives CDR1 MGHRA, CDR2 YSYEKL. Trimming cost V 0 bases and J 6 bases, with 14 bases left between them. CDR3 in amino acids: CASSQEGGTDPGELFF. The sequenced CDR3 bases are TGCGCCAGCAGCCAAGAAGGCGGGACAGATCCCGGGGAG.

This clone came up many times. From the germline J gene comes the end of the CDR3, since the read stops 3 residues before it. The chain has TRBV6-2 or TRBV6-3 and TRBJ2-7, with 9 nucleotides matching TRBD1. Trimming cost V 1 base and J 0 bases; bases outside gene matches: 1. This CDR3 is 15 amino acids long. The germline V gene encodes CDR1 MNHEY and CDR2 SVGEGT. The DNA read from the CDR3 is TGTGCCAGCAGTTACTGGGACAGGGCCTCCTACGAG. This codes for CASSYWDRASYE. The whole CDR3 protein reads CASSYWDRASYEQYF.

This clone occurred many times. The missing CDR3 end, 3 residues past where the read stops, is filled in from the germline J gene. The chain carries TRBV4-1 and TRBJ2-7; 7 nucleotides match TRBD1. The CDR3 contains 14 residues. Germline lookup yields CDR1 MGHRA and CDR2 YSYEKL. V lost 2 bases, J lost 2 bases, and 3 bases stayed unmatched. The sequenced CDR3 bases are TGCGCCAGCAGCCAAATGGACAGGCCCTACGAG. It is translated as CASSQMDRPYE. The CDR3, in full, reads CASSQMDRPYEQYF.

This clone was counted at least ten times. The observed sequence ends 3 residues before the CDR3 terminus, with the missing tail filled in from the germline J gene. The gene calls are TRBV19 and TRBJ2-7; possibly TRBD2 for D (6 bases). V shed 3 bases and J shed 2 bases, with 14 bases lying between them. The CDR3 covers 15 residues. CDR1 is LNHDA and CDR2 is SQIVND in the germline V gene (reference sequence). The CDR3 sequence: CASSMLGGGPYEQYF. Incomplete CDR3 DNA: TGTGCCAGTAGTATGCTGGGGGGAGGCCCCTACGAG.

In this sample, this clone turned up many times. From the germline J gene comes the end of the CDR3, since the read stops 3 residues before it. The chain carries TRBV20-1 and TRBJ2-2; 11 bases align to TRBD2. The CDR3 covers 16 residues. The junction had 6 bases not matched to a gene; V was cut back by 5 bases and J by 1 base. The V gene's germline CDR1 is DFQATT and CDR2 SNEGSKA (reference sequence). CDR3 bases read: TGCAGTGCTCCACGTGGGACTAGCGGGAACACCGGGGAG. Residues: CSAPRGTSGNTGE. The complete CDR3 sequence is CSAPRGTSGNTGELFF.

Many counts were recorded for this clone. The read is 3 residues too short to cover the CDR3 end, so that end is filled in from the germline J gene. The V and J genes are TRBV20-1 and TRBJ1-6, with 7 bases aligning to TRBD1. CDR1 DFQATT and CDR2 SNEGSKA come from the germline V gene (reference sequence). The CDR3 consists of 14 residues. Trimming cost V 3 bases and J 9 bases; bases outside gene matches: 8. The DNA read from the CDR3 is TGCAGTGCTAGGAATGGACAGGAGACTTCACCC. It yields the protein CSARNGQETSP. In full, the CDR3 is CSARNGQETSPLHF.